A single sample gave rise to the 19 T cell receptor beta chains below, sequenced in a study of lymphopenia after photon versus proton radiotherapy (dated by TCRdb to the late 2010s). Library creation used the immunoSEQ multiplex PCR assay. Sourced from immuneACCESS, this table was stored by TCRdb with only in-frame sequences that have V and J called. A share of the clones is absent; for the studies checked, an unresolved V gene accounts for under half, and the remainder has no known explanation. The sample table holds tens of thousands of clones, of which approximately 84% were seen once. Of the sample, about 15% is held by the ten largest clones. The material sequenced was peripheral blood, taken from a patient treated with proton-based radiotherapy. All receptors derive from a woman in her sixties or seventies with pancreatic cancer.

The V call is TRBV28, the J call TRBJ2-1; the match to TRBD2 covers 11 bases. The CDR3 is made up of 17 amino acids. CDR1 and CDR2 from the germline V gene are MDHEN and SYDVKM. J gave up 1 base and V 4 bases, and 6 bases lay outside the gene matches. CDR3 nucleotide sequence: TGTGCCAGCAGTTGGGCAGGGACTAGCGGTTCCTACAATGAGCAGTTCTTC. This translates into CASSWAGTSGSYNEQFF.

This sequence joins TRBV9 and TRBJ2-1; 9 bases match TRBD1. The V and J ends lost 4 bases and 5 bases, in that order; junction bases with no gene match: 10. The CDR3 has 16 amino acids. Per germline, CDR1 SGDLS and CDR2 YYNGEE. The CDR3 loop reads CASSLGQGLRDNEQFF. The CDR3 nucleotides are TGTGCCAGCAGCTTAGGACAGGGGTTAAGGGACAATGAGCAGTTCTTC.

This rearrangement joins TRBV19 to TRBJ2-6; D uncertain. The CDR3 is made up of 15 amino acids. Germline CDR1 reads LNHDA; CDR2 reads SQIVND (reference sequence). The V and J ends lost 3 bases and 4 bases respectively, with 10 bases between them. CDR3 bases: TGTGCCAGTAGTATCACTGGTTTAGGGGCCAACGTCCTGACTTTC. Translating it yields CASSITGLGANVLTF.

The chain links TRBV29-1 to TRBJ1-2, with TRBD1 matching over 11 bases. J lost 6 bases, V lost 3 bases, and 6 bases had no gene match. The CDR3 totals 14 residues. The germline gives CDR1 SQVTM, CDR2 ANQGSEA. The CDR3 sequence is CSVDTRDRGDGYTF. CDR3 coding DNA: TGCAGCGTTGATACACGGGACAGGGGGGATGGCTACACCTTC.

The chain is built from TRBV7-2 and TRBJ1-2; 8 nucleotides match TRBD1. Germline-derived CDR1 and CDR2 are SGHTA and FQGNSA. CDR3 length equals 15 residues. The junction had 3 bases not matched to a gene; V was cut back by 3 bases and J by 0 bases. In DNA, the CDR3 is TGTGCCAGCAGCTTGGCAGGGGGCTCTAACTATGGCTACACCTTC. Amino acids: CASSLAGGSNYGYTF.

The chain joins TRBV7-3 to TRBJ2-2, with D perhaps given as TRBD1 or TRBD2 (5 bases each). The CDR3 consists of 13 residues. Germline lookup yields CDR1 SGHTA and CDR2 FQGTGA. Trimming shortened V by 3 bases and J by 5 bases, and 7 bases separated the two germline ends. CDR3 in DNA: TGTGCCAGCAGCTTGAGGGGAACCGGGGAGCTGTTTTTT. Residues: CASSLRGTGELFF.

The gene calls are TRBV13 and TRBJ2-1; TRBD2 matches 7 bases. Germline trimming cut 5 bases from V and 7 bases from J; bases unmatched to any gene: 26. This CDR3 contains 20 residues. From germline, CDR1 is PRHDT and CDR2 FYEKMQ (reference sequence). Here the CDR3 reads CASSPYTRSTLGVAGNEQFF. CDR3 in DNA: TGTGCCAGCAGCCCCTATACCCGATCGACTTTGGGGGTAGCGGGTAATGAGCAGTTCTTC.

The rearrangement joins TRBV19 to TRBJ2-7, with TRBD1 identical over 9 bases. The J segment lost 5 bases and the V segment lost 1 base, leaving 0 bases of the junction unmatched. Looked up from germline, CDR1 is LNHDA and CDR2 is SQIVND (reference sequence). The CDR3 is 13 amino acids. For the CDR3, the DNA is TGTGCCAGTAGTATAGGACAGGGGGACGAGCAGTACTTC. Residues: CASSIGQGDEQYF.

CDR3 amino acids: CASSLVGTVNYGYTF. CDR3 in DNA: TGTGCCAGCAGCTTAGTGGGTACGGTAAACTATGGCTACACCTTC. J is TRBJ1-2 and V is TRBV7-9; no definite D call. Trimming removed 1 base at V and 2 bases at J, with 11 bases between. The CDR3 extends over 15 amino acids. The germline V gene has CDR1 SEHNR and CDR2 FQNEAQ (reference sequence).

The V and J genes are TRBV6-1 and TRBJ1-2; TRBD1 might be the D (6 bases). The CDR3 totals 13 residues. Deletions cut 0 bases from V and 7 bases from J, with 9 bases between. CDR1 and CDR2 (germline): MNHNS, SASEGT. The CDR3 loop reads CASSEAGGGGYTF. For the CDR3, the DNA is TGTGCCAGCAGTGAAGCTGGGGGCGGTGGCTACACCTTC.

This clone has just a few counts. V is TRBV16 and J is TRBJ1-5; the D gene is possibly TRBD1 (5 bases). CDR1 and CDR2 (germline): KGHSY, FQNENV. V was clipped by 2 bases and J by 6 bases, with 17 bases between them. This CDR3 is 16 amino acids long. The CDR3 sequence is CASSQGVQGGVQPQHF. The CDR3 DNA reads TGTGCCAGCAGCCAAGGGGTCCAGGGTGGTGTTCAGCCCCAGCATTTT.

The chain couples TRBV7-3 to TRBJ2-1; 9 nucleotides match TRBD2. V dropped 3 bases and J dropped 6; count of bases not matched to a gene: 9. In germline, CDR1 is SGHTA, CDR2 FQGTGA. CDR3 length equals 16 residues. The CDR3 loop is CASSFLGLAGFNEQFF. The CDR3 nucleotides read TGTGCCAGCAGCTTTTTAGGGCTAGCGGGATTCAATGAGCAGTTCTTC.

The chain combines TRBV28 with TRBJ2-3; D call uncertain. V dropped 6 bases and J dropped 0 bases, with 4 bases sitting between them. Germline V lookup: CDR1 MDHEN, CDR2 SYDVKM. The CDR3 length is 12 residues. Here the CDR3 reads CASSPSTDTQYF. In nucleotides, the CDR3 is TGTGCCAGCAGCCCGAGCACAGATACGCAGTATTTT.

This rearrangement joins TRBV9 to TRBJ2-7, with a weak D call TRBD1 (5 bases). Germline V gene sequence: CDR1 SGDLS, CDR2 YYNGEE. V was shortened by 3 bases and J by 2 bases, with 12 bases between the two germline ends. The length of the CDR3 is 14 residues. CDR3 residues: CASSDDSRAYEQYF. CDR3 nucleotide sequence: TGTGCCAGCAGCGACGACAGCAGGGCCTACGAGCAGTACTTC. The full variable domain, in which reference TRBV9 and TRBJ2-7 provide the parts outside the CDR3, is DSGVTQTPKHLITATGQRVTLRCSPRSGDLSVYWYQQSLDQGLQFLIQYYNGEERAKGNILERFSAQQFPDLHSELNLSSLELGDSALYFCASSDDSRAYEQYFGPGTRLTVT.

The rearrangement joins TRBV28 to TRBJ2-1; D assignment may be TRBD1 or TRBD2 (6 bases each). Trimming cost V 6 bases and J 7 bases, with 19 bases left between them. The CDR3 is made up of 15 amino acids. From germline, CDR1 is MDHEN and CDR2 SYDVKM. The CDR3 DNA sequence: TGTGCCAGCAGCCGACGAGGGGGGCAGACGAATGAGCAGTTCTTC. Amino acid sequence: CASSRRGGQTNEQFF. The variable domain in full, with the rest retrieved from reference TRBV28 and TRBJ2-1, is DVKVTQSSRYLVKRTGEKVFLECVQDMDHENMFWYRQDPGLGLRLIYFSYDVKMKEKGDIPEGYSVSREKKERFSLILESASTNQTSMYLCASSRRGGQTNEQFFGPGTRLTVL.

The genes are TRBV19 and TRBJ1-1; D unresolved. V shed 3 bases and J shed 1 base, with 6 bases lying between them. Germline V gives CDR1 LNHDA, CDR2 SQIVND (reference sequence). This CDR3 is built from 13 residues. DNA of the CDR3: TGTGCCAGTAGTATCGGGGAGAACACTGAAGCTTTCTTT. Translated: CASSIGENTEAFF.

The chain has TRBV7-2 and TRBJ1-5; no clear D gene. Germline assignment: CDR1 SGHTA and CDR2 FQGNSA. CDR3 size: 13 residues. V was clipped by 3 bases and J by 3 bases, with 6 bases between them. The CDR3: CASSLIDNQPQHF. The CDR3 DNA follows: TGTGCCAGCAGCTTGATCGACAATCAGCCCCAGCATTTT. Variable domain in full (rest from reference TRBV7-2 and TRBJ1-5): GAGVSQSPSNKVTEKGKDVELRCDPISGHTALYWYRQSLGQGLEFLIYFQGNSAPDKSGLPSDRFSAERTGGSVSTLTIQRTQQEDSAVYLCASSLIDNQPQHFGDGTRLSIL.

The rearrangement links TRBV7-3 to TRBJ1-1, with D uncertain. The CDR3 totals 14 residues. Per the germline V gene, CDR1 is SGHTA and CDR2 is FQGTGA. Trimming stripped 2 bases from V and 4 bases from J, with 11 bases between. CDR3 protein: CASSLGQSPTEAFF. DNA of the CDR3: TGTGCCAGCAGCTTAGGGCAGAGCCCCACTGAAGCTTTCTTT. Complete variable domain (other parts from reference TRBV7-3 and TRBJ1-1): GAGVSQTPSNKVTEKGKYVELRCDPISGHTALYWYRQSLGQGPEFLIYFQGTGAADDSGLPNDRFFAVRPEGSVSTLKIQRTERGDSAVYLCASSLGQSPTEAFFGQGTRLTVV.

V usage is TRBV28 and J usage is TRBJ2-3; D unresolved. Germline assignment: CDR1 MDHEN and CDR2 SYDVKM. Between the trimmed V and J ends, which lost 8 bases and 4 bases, there was a span of 16 bases. This CDR3 contains 14 residues. The CDR3 is CASLNEWMSDTQYF. CDR3 sequence (DNA): TGTGCCAGCCTCAACGAGTGGATGTCAGATACGCAGTATTTT.